This T cell receptor beta chain was retrieved from a study of cytomegalovirus exposure and HLA in healthy donors. Across the whole study: A prior study identified 110 million or so unique TCR beta sequences from around 180 million T cells. Regarding the study as a whole: Common viral pathogens seemed to be connected with several of the most significant clusters, according to a later analysis.

In the case of this clone: Antigen unknown.

Germline CDR1 MDHEN, CDR2 SYDVKM. The CDR3 extends over 16 amino acids. V gave up 6 bases and J gave up 0 bases; unmatched junction bases: 5. The PCR employed 60 Vbeta primers together with 13 Jbeta primers. Only in-frame clones appear in the TCRdb table, and some are missing; sequencing was by immunoSEQ multiplex PCR. The data hold some 150,000 clones, with roughly 65% observed a single time. What was sequenced was PBMCs. V gene TRBV28 combines with J gene TRBJ2-7; TRBD2 matches 13 bases. This sequence originates from a woman aged 30 to 39 in good health and CMV-seronegative. CDR3 sequence: CASRGTSGGGSYEQYF. For the CDR3, the DNA is TGTGCCAGCAGAGGTACTAGCGGGGGGGGCTCCTACGAGCAGTACTTC.